This is a list of T cell receptor beta chains from one sample in a study of T cell repertoires in cytomegalovirus infection. TCRdb called the reads again in MiXCR, with one record for every CDR3 protein. This repertoire shows roughly 920,000 distinct CDR3 sequences, more than 25% found once; its top ten account for 11% to 15%. These receptors' antigens are unknown. The material was cultured CD8+ T cells from PBMCs, obtained from culture after CMV antigen stimulation. The source is a human donor in good health (CMV status not recorded). Some clones in this sample may be carry-over from other donors' samples. Each CDR3 is given with its conserved first and last residue. Fields, in order: clone size, V gene, J gene, D gene, CDR3 protein, CDR3 DNA. The D gene is left open where the match is weak. For some rows the clone size is stated as once, few or many, or as a class when expanded; others skip it.

clone size: many; V gene: TRBV7-9; J gene: TRBJ2-5; D gene: .; CDR3 protein: CASSPRGGETQYF; CDR3 DNA: TGTGCCAGCAGCCCGAGGGGAGGTGAGACCCAGTACTTC
clone size: .; V gene: TRBV25-1; J gene: TRBJ1-6; D gene: .; CDR3 protein: CAAGHLSSYNSPLHF; CDR3 DNA: TGTGCCGCGGGGCACCTAAGCTCCTATAATTCACCCCTCCACTTT
clone size: .; V gene: TRBV2; J gene: TRBJ1-4; D gene: .; CDR3 protein: CASRGPLTPYELFF; CDR3 DNA: TGTGCCAGCAGGGGACCGCTAACTCCCTATGAACTGTTTTTT
clone size: few; V gene: TRBV7-2; J gene: TRBJ2-1; D gene: .; CDR3 protein: CASSLVGRGPAYNEQFF; CDR3 DNA: TGTGCCAGCAGCTTAGTTGGCAGGGGTCCCGCCTACAATGAGCAGTTCTTC
clone size: .; V gene: TRBV7-9; J gene: TRBJ1-3; D gene: .; CDR3 protein: CASSSRDMDMDTIYF; CDR3 DNA: TGTGCCAGCAGCTCGAGGGACATGGACATGGACACCATATATTTT
clone size: many; V gene: TRBV7-8; J gene: TRBJ2-7; D gene: .; CDR3 protein: CASSLGGPLYEQYF; CDR3 DNA: TGTGCCAGCAGCTTAGGGGGACCCCTCTACGAGCAGTACTTC
clone size: many; V gene: TRBV6-1; J gene: TRBJ2-5; D gene: .; CDR3 protein: CASSEVWESLRETQYF; CDR3 DNA: TGTGCCAGCAGTGAAGTTTGGGAGTCCTTGAGAGAGACCCAGTACTTC
clone size: .; V gene: TRBV24-1; J gene: TRBJ2-6; D gene: .; CDR3 protein: CATSDGDGANVLTF; CDR3 DNA: TGTGCCACCAGTGACGGGGACGGGGCCAACGTCCTGACTTTC
clone size: .; V gene: TRBV2; J gene: TRBJ2-1; D gene: .; CDR3 protein: CATPLNEQFF; CDR3 DNA: TGTGCCACCCCGCTCAATGAGCAGTTCTTC
clone size: .; V gene: TRBV27; J gene: TRBJ1-2; D gene: .; CDR3 protein: CASAGGRGGYTF; CDR3 DNA: TGTGCCAGCGCGGGGGGCCGGGGTGGCTACACCTTC
clone size: .; V gene: TRBV24-1; J gene: TRBJ2-1; D gene: .; CDR3 protein: CATSDLRYSSYNEQFF; CDR3 DNA: TGTGCCACCAGTGATTTGCGGTACAGCTCCTACAATGAGCAGTTCTTC
clone size: .; V gene: TRBV7-9; J gene: TRBJ2-7; D gene: TRBD2; CDR3 protein: CASGGGLSNVFTYEQYF; CDR3 DNA: TGTGCCAGCGGCGGGGGACTGTCCAATGTTTTCACCTACGAGCAGTACTTC
clone size: .; V gene: TRBV29-1; J gene: TRBJ1-2; D gene: .; CDR3 protein: CSVENNYGYTF; CDR3 DNA: TGCAGCGTTGAGAATAACTATGGCTACACCTTC
clone size: .; V gene: TRBV28; J gene: TRBJ2-5; D gene: .; CDR3 protein: CASGAATGETQYF; CDR3 DNA: TGTGCCAGCGGCGCCGCTACTGGGGAGACCCAGTACTTC
clone size: many; V gene: TRBV12-3/TRBV12-4; J gene: TRBJ2-5; D gene: .; CDR3 protein: CASTSDTNQETQYF; CDR3 DNA: TGTGCCAGCACTTCGGACACTAACCAAGAGACCCAGTACTTC
clone size: few; V gene: TRBV11-3; J gene: TRBJ2-3; D gene: .; CDR3 protein: CASSLGVDSTDTQYF; CDR3 DNA: TGTGCCAGCAGCTTGGGGGTCGACTCCACAGATACGCAGTATTTT
clone size: few; V gene: TRBV3-1; J gene: TRBJ2-3; D gene: TRBD2; CDR3 protein: CASSQARGGGDTQYF; CDR3 DNA: TGTGCCAGCAGCCAAGCTCGGGGGGGAGGAGATACGCAGTATTTT
clone size: once; V gene: TRBV18; J gene: TRBJ2-6; D gene: .; CDR3 protein: CASSPGDVRAFSGANVLTF; CDR3 DNA: TGTGCCAGCTCACCTGGGGACGTGAGGGCATTCTCTGGGGCCAACGTCCTGACTTTC
clone size: .; V gene: TRBV12-3/TRBV12-4; J gene: TRBJ2-1; D gene: TRBD1; CDR3 protein: CASCPRDSDNEQFF; CDR3 DNA: TGTGCCAGCTGCCCCCGGGACAGCGACAATGAGCAGTTCTTC
clone size: .; V gene: TRBV28; J gene: TRBJ2-1; D gene: TRBD2; CDR3 protein: CASSFAGLAGAPSRNEQFF; CDR3 DNA: TGTGCCAGCAGTTTCGCAGGGCTAGCGGGGGCGCCAAGTAGAAATGAGCAGTTCTTC
clone size: .; V gene: TRBV12-3/TRBV12-4; J gene: TRBJ1-1; D gene: .; CDR3 protein: CASSFFAAFF; CDR3 DNA: TGTGCCAGCAGTTTTTTTGCAGCTTTCTTT
clone size: many; V gene: TRBV7-8; J gene: TRBJ2-2; D gene: .; CDR3 protein: CASREDTGELFF; CDR3 DNA: TGTGCCAGCAGGGAAGACACCGGGGAGCTGTTTTTT
clone size: few; V gene: TRBV6-1; J gene: TRBJ1-2; D gene: .; CDR3 protein: CASRPGPLSYGYTF; CDR3 DNA: TGTGCCAGCAGGCCGGGACCCTTATCGTACGGCTACACCTTC
clone size: .; V gene: TRBV29-1; J gene: TRBJ2-2; D gene: .; CDR3 protein: CSAAGNTGELFF; CDR3 DNA: TGCAGCGCCGCGGGGAACACCGGGGAGCTGTTTTTT
clone size: few; V gene: TRBV19; J gene: TRBJ1-5; D gene: .; CDR3 protein: CASSSRSWQHF; CDR3 DNA: TGTGCCAGTAGCTCCCGGTCGTGGCAGCATTTT
clone size: .; V gene: TRBV4-1; J gene: TRBJ2-1; D gene: TRBD1; CDR3 protein: CASSHGQEGQFF; CDR3 DNA: TGCGCCAGCAGCCATGGACAGGAAGGGCAGTTCTTC
clone size: .; V gene: TRBV14; J gene: TRBJ1-1; D gene: .; CDR3 protein: CASSQAPVAFF; CDR3 DNA: TGTGCCAGCAGCCAAGCTCCCGTCGCTTTCTTT
clone size: .; V gene: TRBV6-2/TRBV6-3; J gene: TRBJ1-1; D gene: .; CDR3 protein: CASSYRIRGAGSNTEAFF; CDR3 DNA: TGTGCCAGCAGTTACCGGATCCGGGGGGCTGGTTCGAACACTGAAGCTTTCTTT
clone size: few; V gene: TRBV12-3/TRBV12-4; J gene: TRBJ2-3; D gene: .; CDR3 protein: CSSGGPRTDTQYF; CDR3 DNA: TGTTCTTCGGGCGGACCGCGCACAGATACGCAGTATTTT
clone size: .; V gene: TRBV9; J gene: TRBJ2-5; D gene: .; CDR3 protein: CASNPTGERGETQYF; CDR3 DNA: TGTGCCAGCAACCCCACCGGGGAGAGGGGGGAGACCCAGTACTTC
clone size: .; V gene: TRBV10-2; J gene: TRBJ1-6; D gene: .; CDR3 protein: CASSEFMGPAKDSPLHF; CDR3 DNA: TGCGCCAGCAGTGAGTTTATGGGTCCGGCCAAGGATTCACCCCTCCACTTT
clone size: .; V gene: TRBV20-1; J gene: TRBJ2-4; D gene: .; CDR3 protein: CSASSSRAKNIQYF; CDR3 DNA: TGCAGTGCTTCGTCTAGCCGCGCCAAAAACATTCAGTACTTC
clone size: .; V gene: TRBV7-2; J gene: TRBJ2-1; D gene: TRBD2; CDR3 protein: CVSKLAGNNEQFF; CDR3 DNA: TGTGTCAGCAAACTAGCGGGGAACAATGAGCAGTTCTTC
clone size: .; V gene: TRBV6-2/TRBV6-3; J gene: TRBJ2-1; D gene: .; CDR3 protein: CASSYELAVSWSSYNEQFF; CDR3 DNA: TGTGCCAGCAGTTACGAATTAGCGGTTAGTTGGAGCTCCTACAATGAGCAGTTCTTC
clone size: few; V gene: TRBV7-8; J gene: TRBJ2-2; D gene: .; CDR3 protein: CASSLDNWELFF; CDR3 DNA: TGTGCCAGCAGCTTAGATAACTGGGAGCTGTTTTTT
clone size: .; V gene: TRBV27; J gene: TRBJ1-3; D gene: .; CDR3 protein: CASSLGAGPAGNTIYF; CDR3 DNA: TGTGCCAGCAGTTTAGGAGCAGGGCCCGCTGGAAACACCATATATTTT
clone size: .; V gene: TRBV7-9; J gene: TRBJ2-2; D gene: .; CDR3 protein: CASSPRTTRNTGELFF; CDR3 DNA: TGTGCCAGCAGCCCCCGGACAACGCGGAACACCGGGGAGCTGTTTTTT
clone size: .; V gene: TRBV5-4; J gene: TRBJ1-1; D gene: .; CDR3 protein: CASSSYGESDTEAFF; CDR3 DNA: TGTGCCAGCAGCTCTTATGGTGAGTCCGACACTGAAGCTTTCTTT
clone size: few; V gene: TRBV7-9; J gene: TRBJ1-2; D gene: .; CDR3 protein: CASSPPGGRAGYTF; CDR3 DNA: TGTGCCAGCAGCCCCCCCGGGGGGCGGGCTGGCTACACCTTC
clone size: .; V gene: TRBV3-1; J gene: TRBJ2-1; D gene: .; CDR3 protein: CASSQEPGVGNEQFF; CDR3 DNA: TGTGCCAGCAGCCAAGAGCCGGGGGTGGGCAATGAGCAGTTCTTC
clone size: .; V gene: TRBV7-9; J gene: TRBJ2-7; D gene: .; CDR3 protein: CASSLIGGGLSYEQYF; CDR3 DNA: TGTGCCAGCAGCCTCATAGGCGGAGGCTTGTCCTACGAGCAGTACTTC
clone size: .; V gene: TRBV4-2; J gene: TRBJ1-4; D gene: .; CDR3 protein: CASSSREVGFYEKLFF; CDR3 DNA: TGTGCCAGCAGCTCAAGGGAGGTCGGGTTTTACGAAAAACTGTTTTTT